The 26 T cell receptor beta chains in this list originate from one sample, sequenced in a study of blood T cells in healthy people across ages. Combining a sample-barcoded 5' primer with a J-beta primer mix, a second PCR ran for 7 to 11 cycles. MiXCR, applied by TCRdb to the 5' RACE reads, yields one record per CDR3 protein. The sample consists of some 1,800,000 distinct CDR3 sequences, around 40% of them appearing once. The sequenced material came from blood. The receptors here all came from a human donor in good health.

The gene calls are TRBV7-2 and TRBJ2-4, with D tentatively TRBD1 (6 bases). The J call may be faulty, since TRBJ2-5 better matches the DNA end. Per germline, CDR1 SGHTA and CDR2 FQGNSA. The CDR3 runs 15 residues. The DNA for the CDR3 is TGTGCCAGCAGCTTAACAGGGAGTCGTGGAAAGACCCAGTACTTC. It is translated as CASSLTGSRGKTQYF.

The J gene is TRBJ2-5, the V gene TRBV7-3, with a possible D match to TRBD2 (6 bases). The germline CDR1 and CDR2 sequences are SGHTA and FQGTGA. V lost 5 bases to trimming and J lost 11 bases, with 21 bases between them. The CDR3 runs 14 residues. In nucleotides, the CDR3 is TGTGCCAGCAGCACCGGGACGTCGCCGGGGGAGCAGTACTTC. Its translation is CASSTGTSPGEQYF. Full variable domain (remainder filled in from reference TRBV7-3 and TRBJ2-5): GAGVSQTPSNKVTEKGKYVELRCDPISGHTALYWYRQSLGQGPEFLIYFQGTGAADDSGLPNDRFFAVRPEGSVSTLKIQRTERGDSAVYLCASSTGTSPGEQYFGPGTRLLVL.

Worth noting for this clonotype: Sequence at one end of the junction differs from germline and may be a read error. This chain links TRBV4-1 with TRBJ1-6; weak D call: TRBD1 (5 bases). CDR1 and CDR2 (germline): MGHRA, YSYEKL. The CDR3 spans 13 residues. This chain's CDR3 is CAGSQVGDSPLHF. Written as DNA, the CDR3 is TGCGCCGGCAGCCAAGTAGGGGATTCACCCCTCCACTTT.

This clonotype was observed a few times. The chain employs TRBV6-5 and TRBJ2-7; possibly TRBD2 for D (6 bases). The assigned J gene may be wrong: the sequence end matches TRBJ2-5 better. This CDR3 comprises 13 residues. The germline CDR1 and CDR2 sequences are MNHEY and SVGAGI. The CDR3 DNA reads TGTGCCAGCAGCGGGACTCGGTGGGAGACCCAGTACTTC. Translated, it gives CASSGTRWETQYF.

The chain couples TRBV27 to TRBJ2-5; D is tentatively TRBD1 or TRBD2 (5 bases each). The J call may be mistaken, given a closer DNA end match to TRBJ2-7. This CDR3 has 14 residues. Germline CDR1 is MNHEY and CDR2 is SMNVEV (reference sequence). The CDR3 bases are TGTGCCAGCTCCCGGGGAAGGGGAGTAGGCGAGCAGTACTTC. This translates into CASSRGRGVGEQYF.

This clonotype was seen a handful of times. The rearrangement links TRBV14 to TRBJ2-7, with 7 positions matching TRBD2. Germline loops: CDR1 SGHDN, CDR2 FVKESK. After removal of 1 base from V and 1 base from J, the junction contained 4 bases not matched to a gene. This CDR3 spans 15 amino acids. The CDR3 DNA sequence: TGTGCCAGCAGCCAAGTGTGGGGGGGTTCCTACGAGCAGTACTTC. It encodes CASSQVWGGSYEQYF.

This rearrangement joins TRBV29-1 to TRBJ2-3; D not certain. The CDR3 consists of 12 residues. CDR1 is SQVTM and CDR2 is ANQGSEA in the germline V gene. In nucleotides, the CDR3 is TGCGGTGTCGCGGCAGGTTCAGATACGCAGTATTTT. Amino acids: CGVAAGSDTQYF.

The genes are TRBV30 and TRBJ2-1; TRBD1 might be the D (5 bases). CDR3 length equals 11 residues. V was pared by 2 bases and J by 8 bases, with 7 bases between. Germline V gives CDR1 GTSNPN, CDR2 SVGIG (reference sequence). CDR3: CAWSSRDEQFF. Here the CDR3 DNA reads TGTGCCTGGAGTTCCAGGGATGAGCAGTTCTTC.

As concerns this clonotype: One end of the junction fails to match germline, which may point to a read error. The rearrangement joins TRBV6-2 or TRBV6-3 to TRBJ2-1; weak D call: TRBD1 (6 bases). The CDR3 is 17 amino acids. Germline CDR1 reads MNHEY; CDR2 reads SVGEGT. This CDR3 reads CTSSSKYGTPYYNEQFF. DNA for the CDR3: TGTACCAGCAGTTCTAAATACGGGACACCTTACTACAATGAGCAGTTCTTC.

DNA for the CDR3: TGCGCCAGCAGCCAAGCCCCCGCCGGGACAGTCAATCAGCCCCAGCATTTT. Protein: CASSQAPAGTVNQPQHF. The V call is TRBV4-1, the J call TRBJ1-5; TRBD1 agrees at 7 bases. The CDR3 totals 17 residues. V gave up 1 base and J gave up 3 bases; unmatched junction bases: 9. Per germline, CDR1 MGHRA and CDR2 YSYEKL.

The chain employs TRBV21-1 and TRBJ2-4; TRBD1, as called in the table, went unchecked against the DNA. Gene TRBJ2-7 matches the end of the DNA better, so the J call may be wrong. TRBV21-1 is a known pseudogene. The CDR3 totals 12 residues. CDR3 protein: CASWDRWYEQYF. The CDR3 nucleotides are TGTGCCAGCTGGGACAGGTGGTACGAGCAGTACTTC.

This clonotype was counted between two and nine times. The rearrangement links TRBV29-1 to TRBJ1-2; 11 nucleotides match TRBD1. This CDR3 spans 15 amino acids. The germline V gene encodes CDR1 SQVTM and CDR2 ANQGSEA. V shed 3 bases, J shed 7 bases, and the junction held 10 bases outside the gene matches. The CDR3 coding sequence is TGCAGCGTTGACTTTGGACAGGGGGCAAGAAGTGGCTACACCTTC. This codes for CSVDFGQGARSGYTF.

This clonotype was found a few times. J is TRBJ2-5 and V is TRBV5-6, with 11 positions matching TRBD2. The CDR3 consists of 15 residues. J gave up 2 bases and V 4 bases, and 4 bases lay outside the gene matches. Germline-derived CDR1 and CDR2 are SGHDT and YYEEEE. Written as DNA, the CDR3 is TGTGCCAGCAGCCCGGGACTAGCGGAACAAGAGACCCAGTACTTC. This encodes CASSPGLAEQETQYF.

The genes are TRBV28 and TRBJ2-1, with D hard to call. The CDR3 spans 16 residues. V was cut by 4 bases and J by 0 bases, with 13 bases left in between. Germline CDR1 is MDHEN and CDR2 is SYDVKM. The CDR3, as DNA: TGTGCCAGCAGTTCCTCTGACGCGAGCTCCTACAATGAGCAGTTCTTC. Its protein product is CASSSSDASSYNEQFF.

This clonotype appeared many times. The chain joins TRBV7-6 to TRBJ2-1; TRBD2 agrees at 10 bases. Germline CDR1 reads SGHVS; CDR2 reads FNYEAQ. The trim removed 5 bases at V and 10 bases at J, leaving 11 bases unmatched. The CDR3 has 15 amino acids. The CDR3 reads CASSPGTSASLEQFF. The CDR3 DNA reads as TGTGCCAGCAGCCCGGGGACTAGCGCAAGTCTCGAGCAGTTCTTC.

This clonotype was detected only a few times. V is TRBV11-2 and J is TRBJ2-5, with 9 bases lining up with TRBD1. The CDR3 loop spans 15 amino acids. Germline trimming cut 4 bases from V and 3 bases from J; bases unmatched to any gene: 6. Germline V lookup: CDR1 SGHAT, CDR2 FQNNGV. The CDR3 nucleotides are TGTGCCAGCAGCTACTCCGGGACAGGGAAAGAGACCCAGTACTTC. Translation gives CASSYSGTGKETQYF. Combining the CDR3 with reference TRBV11-2 and TRBJ2-5 gives the whole variable domain EAGVAQSPRYKIIEKRQSVAFWCNPISGHATLYWYQQILGQGPKLLIQFQNNGVVDDSQLPKDRFSAERLKGVDSTLKIQPAKLEDSAVYLCASSYSGTGKETQYFGPGTRLLVL.

This chain connects TRBV6-2 or TRBV6-3 to TRBJ2-1; D is perhaps TRBD2 (5 bases). Germline-derived CDR1 and CDR2 are MNHEY and SVGEGT. The V and J ends lost 8 bases and 5 bases respectively, with 10 bases between them. The length of the CDR3 is 12 residues. The chain's CDR3 is CASRDYNNEQFF. The CDR3 DNA follows: TGTGCCAGCCGAGACTACAACAATGAGCAGTTCTTC.

CDR3 amino acids: CASRTYTGGPNTEAFF. In DNA form, the CDR3 reads TGCGCCAGCAGGACATACACAGGGGGCCCGAACACTGAAGCTTTCTTT. This chain joins TRBV5-1 and TRBJ1-1; 9 nucleotides match TRBD1. Germline V gene lookup returns CDR1 SGHRS and CDR2 YFSETQ. The CDR3 length is 16 residues. J gave up 1 base and V 5 bases, and 9 bases lay outside the gene matches.

The chain uses TRBV6-4 and TRBJ1-1; a weak D match, TRBD1 (5 bases). Germline V gene sequence: CDR1 MRHNA, CDR2 SNTAGT. V was pared by 7 bases and J by 4 bases, with 19 bases between. This CDR3 is built from 15 residues. The DNA for the CDR3 is TGTGCCAGCACACAGGTTAATACTCGACGCACTGAAGCTTTCTTT. This translates into CASTQVNTRRTEAFF.

The rearrangement links TRBV9 to TRBJ2-1; 8 nucleotides agree with TRBD1. The CDR3 spans 16 residues. J gave up 4 bases and V 1 base, and 7 bases lay outside the gene matches. Germline values: CDR1 SGDLS, CDR2 YYNGEE. The chain's CDR3 is CASSVLPGGVYNEQFF. As DNA, the CDR3 is TGTGCCAGCAGCGTATTGCCAGGGGGCGTTTACAATGAGCAGTTCTTC.

V gene TRBV5-1 combines with J gene TRBJ2-3, with D unclear. Germline loops: CDR1 SGHRS, CDR2 YFSETQ. Trimming stripped 7 bases from V and 2 bases from J, with 14 bases between. The CDR3 is 14 residues long. CDR3 bases: TGCGCCAGCGACCGGCGCCCAAACACAGATACGCAGTATTTT. This sequence encodes CASDRRPNTDTQYF. Supplemented by reference TRBV5-1 and TRBJ2-3, the full variable domain reads KAGVTQTPRYLIKTRGQQVTLSCSPISGHRSVSWYQQTPGQGLQFLFEYFSETQRNKGNFPGRFSGRQFSNSRSEMNVSTLELGDSALYLCASDRRPNTDTQYFGPGTRLTVL.

This clonotype was seen just once. The chain is built from TRBV20-1 and TRBJ1-4; 7 nucleotides match TRBD1. V was clipped by 3 bases and J by 8 bases; unmatched bases: 9. CDR3 size: 14 residues. Looked up from germline, CDR1 is DFQATT and CDR2 is SNEGSKA (reference sequence). For the CDR3, the DNA is TGCAGTGCTAGGACCACAGGGGCCCACGAAAAACTGTTTTTT. It translates to CSARTTGAHEKLFF.

This clonotype has just a few counts. This sequence joins TRBV4-1 and TRBJ1-1, with D possibly matching TRBD1 (5 bases). The germline V and J ends were trimmed by 1 base and 1 base, with 13 bases remaining between them. The CDR3 runs 16 residues. Germline V gene sequence: CDR1 MGHRA, CDR2 YSYEKL. The CDR3 reads CASSQVEGTANTEAFF. CDR3 sequence (DNA): TGCGCCAGCAGCCAAGTAGAGGGGACGGCGAACACTGAAGCTTTCTTT.

As to this clonotype: Its ends do not fully match the called genes, so a read error is possible. The J gene is TRBJ2-2, the V gene TRBV11-2; possibly TRBD1 for D (6 bases). Germline V gene lookup returns CDR1 SGHAT and CDR2 FQNNGV. CDR3 length: 16 residues. The CDR3 DNA sequence: TGTGCCAGCAGCTTAGTTGGGGGCCTAGGCACCGGGGAGCGGTTTTTT. This encodes CASSLVGGLGTGERFF.

The rearrangement uses TRBV12-3 or TRBV12-4 and TRBJ1-4; D might be TRBD1 (5 bases). This CDR3 comprises 18 residues. Trimming pared 6 bases from V and 8 bases from J, leaving 28 bases between. For the CDR3, the DNA is TGTGCCAGCAGCGCAGGGACCGCTAATTCGGAAAAAGGAGAAAAACTGTTTTTT. Its protein product is CASSAGTANSEKGEKLFF.

This clonotype was picked up a small number of times. The chain recombines TRBV4-1 with TRBJ2-7; D is tentatively TRBD1 or TRBD2 (5 bases each). V was pared by 1 base and J by 0 bases, with 22 bases between. This CDR3 is 19 amino acids long. CDR1 and CDR2 from the germline V gene are MGHRA and YSYEKL. CDR3 sequence reads: CASSQASTLWGSNSYEQYF. DNA for the CDR3: TGCGCCAGCAGCCAAGCTAGCACCCTTTGGGGCAGCAACTCCTACGAGCAGTACTTC.